This T cell receptor beta chain came from a study of blood T cell repertoires in COVID-19. Sequenced by immunoSEQ multiplex PCR; TCRdb stores in-frame clones only, minus some. This sample yields approximately 180,000 clones, of which about nine tenths are seen a single time; 0.5% to 0.6% belongs to the top ten. Trimming stripped 2 bases from V and 9 bases from J, with 8 bases between. The CDR3 spans 12 residues. Germline V gene lookup returns CDR1 MDHEN and CDR2 SYDVKM. What was sequenced was peripheral blood. The chain is built from TRBV28 and TRBJ1-5, with D hard to call. This sequence was found in a man aged 45-60 years with acute or convalescent COVID-19. CDR3 region: CASSLIRRPQHF. The DNA for the CDR3 is TGTGCCAGCAGTTTAATACGGAGGCCCCAGCATTTT.